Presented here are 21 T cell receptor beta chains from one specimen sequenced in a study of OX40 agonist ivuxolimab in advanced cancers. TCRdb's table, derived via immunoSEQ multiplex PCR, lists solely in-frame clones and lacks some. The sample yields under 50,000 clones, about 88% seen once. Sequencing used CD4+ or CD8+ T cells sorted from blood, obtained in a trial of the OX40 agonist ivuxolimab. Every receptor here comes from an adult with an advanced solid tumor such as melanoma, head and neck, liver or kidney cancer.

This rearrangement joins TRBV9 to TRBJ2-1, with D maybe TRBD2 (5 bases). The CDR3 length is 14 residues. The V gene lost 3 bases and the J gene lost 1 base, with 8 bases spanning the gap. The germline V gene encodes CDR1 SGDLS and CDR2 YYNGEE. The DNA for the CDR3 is TGTGCCAGCAGCGCCCGGGATTCCTACAATGAGCAGTTCTTC. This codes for CASSARDSYNEQFF.

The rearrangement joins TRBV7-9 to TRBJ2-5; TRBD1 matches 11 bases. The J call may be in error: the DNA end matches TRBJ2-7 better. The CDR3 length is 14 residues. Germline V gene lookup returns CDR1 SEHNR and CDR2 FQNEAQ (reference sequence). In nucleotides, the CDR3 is TGTGCCAGCAGCATCGGACAGGGGGCATACGAGCAGTACTTC. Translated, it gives CASSIGQGAYEQYF.

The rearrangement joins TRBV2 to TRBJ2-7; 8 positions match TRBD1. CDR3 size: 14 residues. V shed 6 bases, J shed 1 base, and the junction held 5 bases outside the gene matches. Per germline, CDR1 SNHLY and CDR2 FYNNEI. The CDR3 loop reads CASRVRTGSYEQYF. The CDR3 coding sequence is TGTGCCAGCAGGGTTAGGACAGGGTCCTACGAGCAGTACTTC.

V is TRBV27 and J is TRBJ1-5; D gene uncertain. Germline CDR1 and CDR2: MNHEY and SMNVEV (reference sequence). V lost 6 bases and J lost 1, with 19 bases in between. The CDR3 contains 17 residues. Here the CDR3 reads CASRPEGFGGSNQPQHF. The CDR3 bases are TGTGCCAGCAGACCCGAGGGTTTTGGAGGGAGCAATCAGCCCCAGCATTTT.

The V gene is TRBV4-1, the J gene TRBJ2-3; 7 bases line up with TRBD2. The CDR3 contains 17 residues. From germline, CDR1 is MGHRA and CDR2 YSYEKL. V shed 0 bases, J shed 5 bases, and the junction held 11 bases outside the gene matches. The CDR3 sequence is CASSQDWLTSLKDTQYF. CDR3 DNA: TGCGCCAGCAGCCAAGACTGGTTGACTAGCCTGAAAGATACGCAGTATTTT.

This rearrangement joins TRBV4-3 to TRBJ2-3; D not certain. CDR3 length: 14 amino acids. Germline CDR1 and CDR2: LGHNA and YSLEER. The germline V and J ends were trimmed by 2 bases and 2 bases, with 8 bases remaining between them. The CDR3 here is CASSQTDSTDTQYF. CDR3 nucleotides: TGCGCCAGCAGCCAAACCGACTCCACAGATACGCAGTATTTT.

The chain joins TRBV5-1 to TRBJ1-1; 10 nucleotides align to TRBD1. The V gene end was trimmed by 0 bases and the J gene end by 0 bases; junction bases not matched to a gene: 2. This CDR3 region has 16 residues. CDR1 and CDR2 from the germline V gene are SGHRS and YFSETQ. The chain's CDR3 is CASSLGQGALNTEAFF. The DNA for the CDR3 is TGCGCCAGCAGCTTGGGACAGGGGGCGTTGAACACTGAAGCTTTCTTT.

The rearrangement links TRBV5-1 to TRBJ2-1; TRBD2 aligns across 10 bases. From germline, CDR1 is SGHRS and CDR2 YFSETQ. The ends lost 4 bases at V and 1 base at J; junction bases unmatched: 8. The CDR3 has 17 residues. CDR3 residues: CASSRRTSGTSYNEQFF. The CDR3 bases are TGCGCCAGCAGCAGGCGAACTAGCGGGACGTCCTACAATGAGCAGTTCTTC.

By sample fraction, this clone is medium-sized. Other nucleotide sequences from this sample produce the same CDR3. The CDR3: CASSPPGTGVLYEQYF. Written as DNA, the CDR3 is TGTGCCAGCTCACCACCGGGGACAGGGGTCCTATACGAGCAGTACTTC. V and J are TRBV18 and TRBJ2-7; 10 nucleotides agree with TRBD1. Germline CDR1 is KGHSH and CDR2 is LQKENI. V lost 0 bases to trimming and J lost 4 bases; unmatched junction nucleotides: 6. CDR3 length equals 16 residues.

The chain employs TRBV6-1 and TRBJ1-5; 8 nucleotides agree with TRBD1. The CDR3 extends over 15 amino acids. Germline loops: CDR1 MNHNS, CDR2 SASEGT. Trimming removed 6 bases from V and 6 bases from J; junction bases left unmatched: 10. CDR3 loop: CASRAIQGAGQPQHF. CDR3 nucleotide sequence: TGTGCCAGCAGGGCAATCCAGGGGGCGGGTCAGCCCCAGCATTTT.

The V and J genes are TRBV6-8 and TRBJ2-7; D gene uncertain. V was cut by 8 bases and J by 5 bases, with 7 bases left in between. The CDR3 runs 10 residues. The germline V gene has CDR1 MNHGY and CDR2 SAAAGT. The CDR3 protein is CASPNHEQYF. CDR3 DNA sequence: TGTGCCAGCCCAAACCACGAGCAGTACTTC.

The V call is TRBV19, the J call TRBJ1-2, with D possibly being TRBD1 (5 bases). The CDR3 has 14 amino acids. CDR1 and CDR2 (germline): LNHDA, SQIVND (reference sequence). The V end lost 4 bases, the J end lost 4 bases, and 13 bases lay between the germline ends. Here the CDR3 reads CASSTTGGSYGYTF. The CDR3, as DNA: TGTGCCAGTAGTACGACGGGGGGGTCCTATGGCTACACCTTC.

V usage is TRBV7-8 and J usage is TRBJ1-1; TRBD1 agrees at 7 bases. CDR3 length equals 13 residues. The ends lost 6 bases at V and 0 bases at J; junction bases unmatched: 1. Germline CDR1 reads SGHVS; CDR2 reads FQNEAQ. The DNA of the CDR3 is TGTGCCAGCAGGACAGGGATGAACACTGAAGCTTTCTTT. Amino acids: CASRTGMNTEAFF.

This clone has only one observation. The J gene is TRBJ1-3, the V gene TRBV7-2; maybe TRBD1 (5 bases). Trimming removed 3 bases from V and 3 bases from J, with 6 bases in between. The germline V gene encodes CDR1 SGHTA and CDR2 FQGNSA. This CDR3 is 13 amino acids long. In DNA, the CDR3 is TGTGCCAGCAGCTTTGGGGGTGGAAACACCATATATTTT. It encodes CASSFGGGNTIYF.

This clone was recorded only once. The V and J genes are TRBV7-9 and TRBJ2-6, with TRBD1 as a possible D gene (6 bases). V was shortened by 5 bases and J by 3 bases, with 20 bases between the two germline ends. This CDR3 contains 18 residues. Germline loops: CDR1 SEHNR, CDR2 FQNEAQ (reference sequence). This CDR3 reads CASSGGGAGAFGANVLTF. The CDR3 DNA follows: TGTGCCAGCAGCGGCGGTGGGGCAGGGGCCTTTGGGGCCAACGTCCTGACTTTC.

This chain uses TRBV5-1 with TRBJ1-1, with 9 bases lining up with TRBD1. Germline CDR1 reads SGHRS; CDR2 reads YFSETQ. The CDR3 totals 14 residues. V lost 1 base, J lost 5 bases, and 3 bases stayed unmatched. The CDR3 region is CASSLRQGGTEAFF. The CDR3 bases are TGCGCCAGCAGCTTGCGACAGGGGGGAACTGAAGCTTTCTTT. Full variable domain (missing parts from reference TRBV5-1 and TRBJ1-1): KAGVTQTPRYLIKTRGQQVTLSCSPISGHRSVSWYQQTPGQGLQFLFEYFSETQRNKGNFPGRFSGRQFSNSRSEMNVSTLELGDSALYLCASSLRQGGTEAFFGQGTRLTVV.

CDR3 nucleotides: TGTGCCAGCTCACCAGTAGCGGGGTCGGGCACAGATACGCAGTATTTT. Protein: CASSPVAGSGTDTQYF. The chain couples TRBV18 to TRBJ2-3; 8 bases line up with TRBD2. The CDR3 is 16 residues long. Germline V gene sequence: CDR1 KGHSH, CDR2 LQKENI. The V gene end was trimmed by 2 bases and the J gene end by 1 base; junction bases not matched to a gene: 5.

This chain's CDR3 is CASAPRGAMNEQFF. CDR3 bases: TGTGCCAGCGCCCCCCGGGGGGCGATGAATGAGCAGTTCTTC. The rearrangement uses TRBV6-5 and TRBJ2-1; D is possibly TRBD2 (7 bases). CDR1 is MNHEY, CDR2 SVGAGI, per germline. The CDR3 extends over 14 amino acids. The ends were cut back, 8 bases at V and 7 bases at J, with 18 bases in the middle.

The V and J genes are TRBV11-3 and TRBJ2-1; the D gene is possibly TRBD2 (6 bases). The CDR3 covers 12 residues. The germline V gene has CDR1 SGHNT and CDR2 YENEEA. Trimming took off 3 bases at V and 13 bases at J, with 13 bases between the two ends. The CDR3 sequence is CASSLVDGRQFF. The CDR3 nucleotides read TGTGCCAGCAGCTTGGTCGACGGGAGACAGTTCTTC.

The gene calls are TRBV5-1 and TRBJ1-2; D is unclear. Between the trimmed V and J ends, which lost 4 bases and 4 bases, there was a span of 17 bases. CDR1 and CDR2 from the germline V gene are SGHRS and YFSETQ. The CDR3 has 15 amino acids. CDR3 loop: CASSQNLETSYGYTF. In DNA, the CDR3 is TGCGCCAGCAGCCAGAACCTCGAGACTTCCTATGGCTACACCTTC.

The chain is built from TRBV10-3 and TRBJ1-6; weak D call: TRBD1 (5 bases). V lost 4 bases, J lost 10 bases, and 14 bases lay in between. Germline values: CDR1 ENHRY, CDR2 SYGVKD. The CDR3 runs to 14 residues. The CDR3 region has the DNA TGTGCCATCAGTGGAGGTGGGGAGGGGTCACCCCTCCACTTT. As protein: CAISGGGEGSPLHF.